The 27 T cell receptor beta chains given below trace back to one sample, sequenced in a study of blood T cells in healthy people across ages. The use of a sample-barcoded 5' primer and a J-beta primer mix characterized a second PCR of 7 to 11 cycles. From the 5' RACE reads, TCRdb called clonotypes with MiXCR, one entry per CDR3 protein. The data hold fewer than 1.5 million distinct CDR3 sequences, with roughly 40% observed a single time. Material: blood. The receptors come from a woman under 30 in good health.

DNA of the CDR3: TGTGCCAGCAGTACGACAGGGCTCGGTGGGGCCAACGTCCTGACTTTC. This encodes CASSTTGLGGANVLTF. The rearrangement uses TRBV6-6 and TRBJ2-6; 7 nucleotides align to TRBD1. Trimming at V came to 5 bases and at J to 3 bases, leaving 7 bases not matched to a gene. This CDR3 contains 16 residues. Germline lookup yields CDR1 MNHNY and CDR2 SVGAGI (reference sequence).

This clonotype was observed a few times. V and J are TRBV27 and TRBJ1-2; D uncertain. V lost 8 bases and J lost 2, with 24 bases in between. Per the germline V gene, CDR1 is MNHEY and CDR2 is SMNVEV (reference sequence). The CDR3 totals 17 residues. This CDR3 is CASGFTATKAANYGYTF. CDR3 nucleotides: TGTGCCAGCGGGTTCACGGCCACAAAGGCGGCGAACTATGGCTACACCTTC.

The chain recombines TRBV27 with TRBJ1-4; a possible D gene is TRBD1 (5 bases). CDR3 length equals 15 residues. CDR1 and CDR2 from the germline V gene are MNHEY and SMNVEV (reference sequence). Trimming cost V 2 bases and J 7 bases, with 14 bases left between them. As DNA, the CDR3 is TGTGCCAGCAGTTTAGGTTCGGGGGTTGGTGAAAAACTGTTTTTT. Protein product: CASSLGSGVGEKLFF. The variable domain in full, completed from reference TRBV27 and TRBJ1-4, reads EAQVTQNPRYLITVTGKKLTVTCSQNMNHEYMSWYRQDPGLGLRQIYYSMNVEVTDKGDVPEGYKVSRKEKRNFPLILESPSPNQTSLYFCASSLGSGVGEKLFFGSGTQLSVL.

This clonotype was counted between two and nine times. The DNA of the CDR3 is TGTGCCAGCTCACCACTGGCGTTGGGATCCTATGGCTACACCTTC. Translation: CASSPLALGSYGYTF. The rearrangement uses TRBV18 and TRBJ1-2; D gene uncertain. CDR1 and CDR2 (germline): KGHSH, LQKENI. Trimming stripped 1 base from V and 4 bases from J, with 13 bases between. There are 15 residues in the CDR3.

This clonotype was seen a few times. This chain uses TRBV5-1 with TRBJ1-1; D call uncertain. V lost 2 bases to trimming and J lost 8 bases, with 13 bases between them. There are 13 residues in the CDR3. Per germline, CDR1 SGHRS and CDR2 YFSETQ. DNA of the CDR3: TGCGCCAGCAGCTTAGATAGTCCGGGGGAAGCTTTCTTT. Translating it yields CASSLDSPGEAFF.

The gene calls are TRBV5-1 and TRBJ1-6; D call uncertain. Germline CDR1 reads SGHRS; CDR2 reads YFSETQ. The CDR3 is 13 amino acids. Deletions cut 0 bases from V and 4 bases from J, with 2 bases between. This CDR3 is CASSLGYNSPLHF. In DNA, the CDR3 is TGCGCCAGCAGCTTGGGATATAATTCACCCCTCCACTTT.

The chain has TRBV3-1 and TRBJ1-3; TRBD1 might be the D (6 bases). The CDR3 consists of 15 residues. Germline CDR1 LGHDT, CDR2 YNNKEL (reference sequence). The ends were cut back, 1 base at V and 2 bases at J, with 9 bases in the middle. The CDR3 region has the DNA TGTGCCAGCAGCCAAGTGGGACAAGCTGGAAACACCATATATTTT. It codes for CASSQVGQAGNTIYF. Variable domain in full (rest from reference TRBV3-1 and TRBJ1-3): DTAVSQTPKYLVTQMGNDKSIKCEQNLGHDTMYWYKQDSKKFLKIMFSYNNKELIINETVPNRFSPKSPDKAHLNLHINSLELGDSAVYFCASSQVGQAGNTIYFGEGSWLTVV.

This clonotype was observed a single time. CDR3 nucleotide sequence: TGTGCCAGCAGAGCGTTAGCGGGAGTAAACTCTGGGGCCAACGTCCTGACTTTC. Translation gives CASRALAGVNSGANVLTF. V usage is TRBV6-1 and J usage is TRBJ2-6; 9 nucleotides agree with TRBD2. The CDR3 extends over 18 amino acids. The J segment lost 0 bases and the V segment lost 6 bases, leaving 9 bases of the junction unmatched. Germline V gives CDR1 MNHNS, CDR2 SASEGT.

The rearrangement links TRBV25-1 to TRBJ1-2; D is ambiguous. Germline CDR1 reads MGHDK; CDR2 reads SYGVNS. Between the trimmed V and J ends, which lost 6 bases and 4 bases, there was a span of 9 bases. CDR3 length equals 12 residues. The DNA for the CDR3 is TGTGCCAGCAGCACGCTAACCTATGGCTACACCTTC. Encoded protein: CASSTLTYGYTF.

The chain is built from TRBV21-1 and TRBJ2-7; TRBD2, the D gene given by the table, was not confirmed from the DNA. The DNA matches TRBJ2-5 better at its end, which makes the J call doubtful. TRBV21-1 has pseudogene status. This CDR3 comprises 19 residues. CDR3 in DNA: TGTGCCAGCAGCAAAGTTCTTTCGGGGCCCGGTGAGCCTCGGGAGACCCAGTACTTC. Translated: CASSKVLSGPGEPRETQYF.

This sequence joins TRBV2 and TRBJ2-1; TRBD2 aligns across 16 bases. Per germline, CDR1 SNHLY and CDR2 FYNNEI. The CDR3 is made up of 16 amino acids. V was clipped by 7 bases and J by 6 bases; unmatched bases: 6. The CDR3 DNA is TGTGCCAGCATCGGGACTAGCGGGGGGGCTAGCAATGAGCAGTTCTTC. Protein sequence: CASIGTSGGASNEQFF.

This clonotype has more than one count but fewer than ten. The chain has TRBV2 and TRBJ2-5; 7 bases agree with TRBD2. Germline lookup yields CDR1 SNHLY and CDR2 FYNNEI. The CDR3 is made up of 16 amino acids. Unmatched junction bases numbered 18, after V lost 11 bases and J lost 3 bases. The chain's CDR3 is CASSGASGEHKETQYF. CDR3 coding DNA: TGTGCCTCTTCTGGGGCTAGCGGCGAACACAAAGAGACCCAGTACTTC.

The table lists this clonotype with a few counts. CDR3 residues: CASSRGVSYNEQYF. The DNA of the CDR3 is TGTGCCAGCAGCCGGGGGGTCTCCTACAATGAGCAGTACTTC. The chain has TRBV3-1 and TRBJ2-1; tentative D call: TRBD2 (6 bases). The assigned J gene may be wrong: the sequence end matches TRBJ2-7 better. The CDR3 consists of 14 residues. Per the germline V gene, CDR1 is LGHDT and CDR2 is YNNKEL (reference sequence).

This clonotype appeared a few times. The chain couples TRBV12-3 or TRBV12-4 to TRBJ2-1; D possibly uses TRBD1 or TRBD2 (5 bases each). This CDR3 has 15 residues. With 6 bases removed from V and 9 bases from J, the gap between germline ends came to 21 bases. Here the CDR3 DNA reads TGTGCCAGCAGGGACACGAGGGGCCCCCGATTTGAGCAGTTCTTC. This translates into CASRDTRGPRFEQFF.

This clonotype was found a few times. The chain combines TRBV6-5 with TRBJ1-2, with D perhaps matching TRBD1 (5 bases). The CDR3 sequence is 13 residues long. The germline CDR1 and CDR2 sequences are MNHEY and SVGAGI. V was cut by 2 bases and J by 7 bases, with 11 bases left in between. The DNA for the CDR3 is TGTGCCAGCAGTTACGGCAGGGAGGGTGGCTACACCTTC. Its translation is CASSYGREGGYTF.

This clonotype was seen more than once but under ten times. This CDR3 reads CSAREWREVSLYEQYF. The DNA for the CDR3 is TGCAGTGCTAGAGAATGGCGGGAGGTTTCCCTTTACGAGCAGTACTTC. The V call is TRBV20-1, the J call TRBJ2-7, with 8 bases identical to TRBD2. The ends lost 0 bases at V and 4 bases at J; junction bases unmatched: 11. This CDR3 spans 16 amino acids. Germline CDR1 reads DFQATT; CDR2 reads SNEGSKA (reference sequence).

The chain couples TRBV27 to TRBJ2-5, with 11 bases lining up with TRBD2. This CDR3 has 17 residues. The V segment lost 0 bases and the J segment 11 bases; nucleotides outside the gene matches: 14. Germline CDR1 is MNHEY and CDR2 is SMNVEV (reference sequence). The CDR3 loop reads CASSLSFELAGAKGQYF. The DNA of the CDR3 is TGTGCCAGCAGTTTATCGTTCGAACTAGCGGGGGCGAAAGGGCAGTACTTC.

Note on this clonotype: Germline and junction disagree at one end, which may indicate a read error. The chain links TRBV7-2 to TRBJ1-2; the D is unclear. The V gene's germline CDR1 is SGHTA and CDR2 FQGNSA. The CDR3 runs 14 residues. The chain's CDR3 is CANSVGAEDYGYTF. For the CDR3, the DNA is TGTGCCAACAGCGTAGGCGCCGAAGACTATGGCTACACCTTC.

The chain joins TRBV13 to TRBJ2-7, with D tentatively TRBD1 (5 bases). The ends were cut back, 0 bases at V and 3 bases at J, with 15 bases in the middle. CDR3 length: 16 residues. Germline loops: CDR1 PRHDT, CDR2 FYEKMQ (reference sequence). The CDR3 coding sequence is TGTGCCAGCAGCTTAGGCGAAGGGGTGGATCACTACGAGCAGTACTTC. Translation gives CASSLGEGVDHYEQYF.

The chain links TRBV21-1 to TRBJ2-3; the listed D gene, TRBD2, was not tested against the DNA. TRBV21-1 corresponds to a pseudogene. CDR3 length: 16 residues. The CDR3 is CASSKDPGGPSDTQYF. The CDR3 DNA reads TGTGCCAGCAGCAAAGACCCGGGGGGGCCCTCAGATACGCAGTATTTT.

This rearrangement joins TRBV12-3 or TRBV12-4 to TRBJ2-1, with D possibly matching TRBD2 (5 bases). The CDR3 is 15 amino acids. The V end lost 3 bases, the J end lost 2 bases, and 11 bases lay between the germline ends. The CDR3 nucleotides are TGTGCCAGCAGTTTTCGTAGCGTTACCTACAATGAGCAGTTCTTC. The encoded protein is CASSFRSVTYNEQFF.

A few counts support this clonotype. The rearrangement links TRBV14 to TRBJ2-3; TRBD2 is a possible D gene (6 bases). V was cut by 4 bases and J by 4 bases, with 18 bases left in between. CDR3 size: 16 residues. CDR1 and CDR2 (germline): SGHDN, FVKESK. CDR3 sequence reads: CASSRTLGRLADTQYF. The DNA of the CDR3 is TGTGCCAGCAGCCGAACCCTAGGGAGGTTGGCAGATACGCAGTATTTT.

This sequence joins TRBV11-2 and TRBJ2-7, with TRBD2 matching over 13 bases. Germline V gene lookup returns CDR1 SGHAT and CDR2 FQNNGV. V lost 4 bases and J lost 2; bases outside the gene matches: 2. The CDR3 sequence is 15 residues long. In nucleotides, the CDR3 is TGTGCCAGCAGCTATACTAGCGGGGGGGCCTACGAGCAGTACTTC. Protein: CASSYTSGGAYEQYF.

The chain is built from TRBV5-1 and TRBJ2-7, with D uncertain. The germline V and J ends were trimmed by 5 bases and 7 bases, with 13 bases remaining between them. This CDR3 is 12 amino acids long. Germline-derived CDR1 and CDR2 are SGHRS and YFSETQ. CDR3 residues: CASRLMANEQYF. CDR3 bases: TGCGCCAGCAGGTTGATGGCCAATGAGCAGTACTTC.

For this clonotype: Germline is not matched at one junction end, which may reflect a read error. The CDR3 bases are TGTGCCAGCAGTGAACAAGGCAACTATGGCTCCACCTTC. The encoded protein is CASSEQGNYGSTF. J is TRBJ1-2 and V is TRBV25-1; no clear D. The CDR3 is 13 amino acids. Germline CDR1 and CDR2: MGHDK and SYGVNS.

V and J are TRBV20-1 and TRBJ2-5; D is perhaps TRBD2 (5 bases). Trimming removed 3 bases from V and 1 base from J, with 12 bases in between. Germline V gene sequence: CDR1 DFQATT, CDR2 SNEGSKA (reference sequence). This CDR3 region has 14 residues. CDR3 bases: TGCAGTGCTAGCTTAAGCGGTTTCCAAGAGACCCAGTACTTC. Its protein product is CSASLSGFQETQYF.

The CDR3 is CAWNTGGVETQYF. The CDR3 nucleotides are TGTGCCTGGAATACTGGGGGTGTTGAGACCCAGTACTTC. This sequence joins TRBV30 and TRBJ2-5; D is possibly TRBD1 or TRBD2 (5 bases each). This CDR3 has 13 amino acids. Germline V lookup: CDR1 GTSNPN, CDR2 SVGIG (reference sequence). The V end was cut by 4 bases, the J end by 5 bases, with 14 bases between. Complete variable domain (other parts from reference TRBV30 and TRBJ2-5): SQTIHQWPATLVQPVGSPLSLECTVEGTSNPNLYWYRQAAGRGLQLLFYSVGIGQISSEVPQNLSASRPQDRQFILSSKKLLLSDSGFYLCAWNTGGVETQYFGPGTRLLVL.